This paragraph covers one TCR beta chain sequence. The antigen is undetermined. The data derive from a study of T cell responses to AZD1222 COVID-19 vaccine. Findings of the study overall: CD4 TCRs linked to vaccination spanned spike, dominating at 160-218 and 743-854. Spike-specific TCR breadth and depth went up after people got two AZD1222 doses. The sample set comprised mostly white British donors with more females, and clonal diversity was possibly underestimated.

This CDR3 comprises 14 residues. V lost 2 bases and J 0 bases, leaving 9 bases between the germline ends. Germline V gene lookup returns CDR1 SGHNT and CDR2 YYREEE (reference sequence). Assay used: immunoSEQ multiplex PCR; TCRdb lists only in-frame clones, some missing. The data show some 170,000 clones, approximately 90% seen once. The gene calls are TRBV5-4 and TRBJ2-7, with D perhaps matching TRBD1 or TRBD2 (5 bases each). The sequences come from peripheral blood, collected 28 days after the second dose of the MenACWY control vaccine. The receptor's source is an adult who received the MenACWY meningococcal vaccine as a control. DNA of the CDR3: TGTGCCAGCAGCTTTTGGGGGAGCTCCTACGAGCAGTACTTC. This encodes CASSFWGSSYEQYF.